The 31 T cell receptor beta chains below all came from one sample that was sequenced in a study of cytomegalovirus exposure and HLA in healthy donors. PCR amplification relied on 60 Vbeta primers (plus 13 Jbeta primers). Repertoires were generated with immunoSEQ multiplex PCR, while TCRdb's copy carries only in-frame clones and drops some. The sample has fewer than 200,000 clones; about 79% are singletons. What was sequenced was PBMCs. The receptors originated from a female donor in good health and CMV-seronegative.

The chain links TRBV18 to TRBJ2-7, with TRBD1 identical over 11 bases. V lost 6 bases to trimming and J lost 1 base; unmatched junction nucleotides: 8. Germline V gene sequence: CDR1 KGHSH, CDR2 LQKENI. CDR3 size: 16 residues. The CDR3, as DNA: TGTGCCAGCTCCCGGGGTGGGACAGGGGGATCCTACGAGCAGTACTTC. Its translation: CASSRGGTGGSYEQYF.

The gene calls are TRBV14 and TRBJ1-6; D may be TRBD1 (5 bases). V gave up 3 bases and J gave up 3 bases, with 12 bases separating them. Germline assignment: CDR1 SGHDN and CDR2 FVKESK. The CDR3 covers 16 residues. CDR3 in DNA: TGTGCCAGCAGCCAGCAGGGCCCCTTCTATAATTCACCCCTCCACTTT. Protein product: CASSQQGPFYNSPLHF.

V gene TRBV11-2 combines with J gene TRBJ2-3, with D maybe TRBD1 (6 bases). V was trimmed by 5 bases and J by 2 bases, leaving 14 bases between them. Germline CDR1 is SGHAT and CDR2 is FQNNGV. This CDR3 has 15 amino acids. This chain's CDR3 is CASSRGQINTDTQYF. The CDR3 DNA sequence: TGTGCCAGCAGCCGCGGACAGATAAACACAGATACGCAGTATTTT. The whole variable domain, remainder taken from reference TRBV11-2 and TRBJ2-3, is EAGVAQSPRYKIIEKRQSVAFWCNPISGHATLYWYQQILGQGPKLLIQFQNNGVVDDSQLPKDRFSAERLKGVDSTLKIQPAKLEDSAVYLCASSRGQINTDTQYFGPGTRLTVL.

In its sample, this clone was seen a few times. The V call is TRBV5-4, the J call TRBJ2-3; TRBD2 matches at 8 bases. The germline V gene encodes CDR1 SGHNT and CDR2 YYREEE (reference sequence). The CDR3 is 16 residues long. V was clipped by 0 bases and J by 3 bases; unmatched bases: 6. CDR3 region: CASSLAPAGVTDTQYF. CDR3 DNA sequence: TGTGCCAGCAGCTTGGCCCCAGCGGGAGTTACAGATACGCAGTATTTT.

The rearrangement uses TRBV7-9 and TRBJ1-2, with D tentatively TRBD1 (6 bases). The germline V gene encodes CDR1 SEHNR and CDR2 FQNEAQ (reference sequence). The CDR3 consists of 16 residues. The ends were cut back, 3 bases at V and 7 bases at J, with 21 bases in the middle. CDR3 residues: CASSFLGQLRGAGYTF. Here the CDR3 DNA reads TGTGCCAGCAGCTTCCTAGGACAGTTACGTGGGGCTGGCTACACCTTC.

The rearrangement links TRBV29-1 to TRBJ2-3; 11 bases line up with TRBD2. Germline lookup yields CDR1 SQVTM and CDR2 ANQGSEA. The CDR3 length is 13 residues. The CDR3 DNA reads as TGCAGTTTCACTAGCGGGAGTGCAGATACGCAGTATTTT. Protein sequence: CSFTSGSADTQYF.

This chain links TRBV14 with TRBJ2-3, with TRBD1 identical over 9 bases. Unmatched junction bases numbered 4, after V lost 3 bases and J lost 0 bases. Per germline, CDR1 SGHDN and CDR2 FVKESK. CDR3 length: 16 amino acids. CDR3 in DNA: TGTGCCAGCAGCCAGGGACAGGGATTCAGCACAGATACGCAGTATTTT. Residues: CASSQGQGFSTDTQYF.

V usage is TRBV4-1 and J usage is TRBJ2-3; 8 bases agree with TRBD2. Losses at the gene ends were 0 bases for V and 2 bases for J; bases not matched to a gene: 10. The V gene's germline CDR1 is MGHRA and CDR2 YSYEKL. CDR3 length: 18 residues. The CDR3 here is CASSQEPQSGGFTDTQYF. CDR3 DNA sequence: TGCGCCAGCAGCCAAGAGCCGCAAAGCGGGGGTTTCACAGATACGCAGTATTTT.

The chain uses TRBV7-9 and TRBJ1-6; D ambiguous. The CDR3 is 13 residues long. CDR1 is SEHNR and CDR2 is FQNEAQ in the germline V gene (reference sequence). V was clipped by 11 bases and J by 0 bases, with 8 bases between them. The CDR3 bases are TGTGCCTGTATGAGCTCCTATAATTCACCCCTCCACTTT. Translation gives CACMSSYNSPLHF. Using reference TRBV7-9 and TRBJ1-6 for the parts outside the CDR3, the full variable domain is DTGVSQNPRHKITKRGQNVTFRCDPISEHNRLYWYRQTLGQGPEFLTYFQNEAQLEKSRLLSDRFSAERPKGSFSTLEIQRTEQGDSAMYLCACMSSYNSPLHFGNGTRLTVT.

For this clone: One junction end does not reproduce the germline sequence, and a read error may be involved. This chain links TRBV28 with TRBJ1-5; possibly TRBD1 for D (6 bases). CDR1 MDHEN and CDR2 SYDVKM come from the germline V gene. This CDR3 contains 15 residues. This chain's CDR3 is CASSLGGPGGQPRHF. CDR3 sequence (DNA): TGTGCCAGCAGTTTGGGGGGGCCTGGGGGTCAGCCCCGGCATTTT.

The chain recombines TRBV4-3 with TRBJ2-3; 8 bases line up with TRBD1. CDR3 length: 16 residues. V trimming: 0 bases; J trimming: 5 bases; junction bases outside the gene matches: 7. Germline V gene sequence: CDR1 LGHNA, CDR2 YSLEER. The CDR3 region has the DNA TGCGCCAGCAGCCAAGACTCTGACAGGGGCAGAGATACGCAGTATTTT. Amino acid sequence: CASSQDSDRGRDTQYF.

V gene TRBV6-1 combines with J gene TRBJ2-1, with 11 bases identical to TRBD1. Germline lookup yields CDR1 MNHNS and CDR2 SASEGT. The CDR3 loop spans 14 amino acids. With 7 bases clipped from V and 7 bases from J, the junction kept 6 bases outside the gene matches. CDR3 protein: CASTGTGGRNEQFF. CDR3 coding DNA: TGTGCCAGCACCGGGACAGGGGGGCGAAATGAGCAGTTCTTC.

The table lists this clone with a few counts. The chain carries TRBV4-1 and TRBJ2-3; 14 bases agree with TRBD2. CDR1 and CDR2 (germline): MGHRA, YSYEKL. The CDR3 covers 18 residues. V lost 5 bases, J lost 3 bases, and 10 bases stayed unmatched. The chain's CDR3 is CASSFTGTSGSTTDTQYF. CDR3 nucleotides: TGCGCCAGCAGCTTTACCGGGACTAGCGGGAGTACGACAGATACGCAGTATTTT.

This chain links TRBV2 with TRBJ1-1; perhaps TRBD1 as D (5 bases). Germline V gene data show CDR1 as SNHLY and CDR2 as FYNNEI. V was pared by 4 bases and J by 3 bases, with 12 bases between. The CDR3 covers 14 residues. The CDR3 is CASSATRGDTEAFF. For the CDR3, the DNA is TGTGCCAGCAGTGCCACTCGGGGGGACACTGAAGCTTTCTTT.

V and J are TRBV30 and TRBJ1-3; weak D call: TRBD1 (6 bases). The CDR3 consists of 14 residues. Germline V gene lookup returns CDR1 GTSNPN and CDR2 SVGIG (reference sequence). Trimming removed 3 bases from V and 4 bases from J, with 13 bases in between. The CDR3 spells CAWRGGGAGNTIYF. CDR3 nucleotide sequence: TGTGCCTGGAGAGGGGGGGGCGCCGGAAACACCATATATTTT.

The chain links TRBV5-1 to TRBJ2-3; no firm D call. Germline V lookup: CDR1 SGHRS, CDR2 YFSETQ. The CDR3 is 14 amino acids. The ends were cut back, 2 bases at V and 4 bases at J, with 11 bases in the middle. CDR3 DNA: TGCGCCAGCAGCTTTCAACTTTGGTCAGATACGCAGTATTTT. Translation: CASSFQLWSDTQYF.

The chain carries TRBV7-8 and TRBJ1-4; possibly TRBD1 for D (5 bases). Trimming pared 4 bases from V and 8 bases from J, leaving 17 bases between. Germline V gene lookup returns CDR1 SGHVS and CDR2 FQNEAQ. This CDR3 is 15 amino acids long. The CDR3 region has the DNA TGTGCCAGCAGCTCGTTGGGTCAGGGAAGGGAAAAACTGTTTTTT. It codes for CASSSLGQGREKLFF.

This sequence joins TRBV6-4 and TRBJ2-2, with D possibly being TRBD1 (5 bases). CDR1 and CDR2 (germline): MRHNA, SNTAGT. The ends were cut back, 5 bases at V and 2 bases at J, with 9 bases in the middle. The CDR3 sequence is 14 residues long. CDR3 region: CASSLTVNTGELFF. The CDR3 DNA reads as TGTGCCAGCAGTCTGACAGTTAACACCGGGGAGCTGTTTTTT.

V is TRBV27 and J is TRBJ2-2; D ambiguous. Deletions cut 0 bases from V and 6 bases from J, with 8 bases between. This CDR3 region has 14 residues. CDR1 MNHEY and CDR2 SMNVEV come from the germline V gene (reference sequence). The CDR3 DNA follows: TGTGCCAGCAGTTTATCGCCAGGCCCCGGGGAGCTGTTTTTT. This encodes CASSLSPGPGELFF.

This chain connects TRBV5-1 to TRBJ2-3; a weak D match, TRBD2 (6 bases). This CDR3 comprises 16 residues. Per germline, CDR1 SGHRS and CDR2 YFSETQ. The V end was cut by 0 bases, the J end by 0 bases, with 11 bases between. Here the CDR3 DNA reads TGCGCCAGCAGCTTGGCGACCGGGACTAGCACAGATACGCAGTATTTT. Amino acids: CASSLATGTSTDTQYF.

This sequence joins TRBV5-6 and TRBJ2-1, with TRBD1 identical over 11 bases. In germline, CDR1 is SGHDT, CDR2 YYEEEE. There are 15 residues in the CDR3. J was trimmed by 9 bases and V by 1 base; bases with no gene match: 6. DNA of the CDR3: TGTGCCAGCAGCTTGATAGGACAGGGGGCCGGTGAGCAGTTCTTC. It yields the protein CASSLIGQGAGEQFF.

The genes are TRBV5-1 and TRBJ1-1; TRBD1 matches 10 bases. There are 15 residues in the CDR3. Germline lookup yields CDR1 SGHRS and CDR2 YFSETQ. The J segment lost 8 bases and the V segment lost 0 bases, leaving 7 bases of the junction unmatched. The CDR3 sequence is CASSLGGTGAREAFF. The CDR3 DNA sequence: TGCGCCAGCAGCTTGGGGGGGACAGGGGCCAGGGAAGCTTTCTTT.

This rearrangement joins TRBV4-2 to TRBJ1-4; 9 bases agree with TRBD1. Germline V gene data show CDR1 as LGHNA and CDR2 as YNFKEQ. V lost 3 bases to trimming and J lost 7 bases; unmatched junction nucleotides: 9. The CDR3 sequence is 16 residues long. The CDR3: CASSQEGTGWGEKLFF. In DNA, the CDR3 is TGTGCCAGCAGCCAGGAAGGGACAGGGTGGGGTGAAAAACTGTTTTTT.

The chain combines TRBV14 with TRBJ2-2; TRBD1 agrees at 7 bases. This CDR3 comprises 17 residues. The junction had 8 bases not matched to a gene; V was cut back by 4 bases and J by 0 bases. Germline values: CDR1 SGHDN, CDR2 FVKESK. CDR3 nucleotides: TGTGCCAGCAGCCCGTATAGGACAGGTTCGAACACCGGGGAGCTGTTTTTT. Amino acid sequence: CASSPYRTGSNTGELFF.

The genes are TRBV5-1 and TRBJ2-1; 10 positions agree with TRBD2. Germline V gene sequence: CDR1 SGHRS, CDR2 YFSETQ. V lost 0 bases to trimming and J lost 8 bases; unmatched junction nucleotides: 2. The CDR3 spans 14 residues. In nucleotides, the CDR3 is TGCGCCAGCAGCTTGGCGGGACTAGCGCATGAGCAGTTCTTC. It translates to CASSLAGLAHEQFF.

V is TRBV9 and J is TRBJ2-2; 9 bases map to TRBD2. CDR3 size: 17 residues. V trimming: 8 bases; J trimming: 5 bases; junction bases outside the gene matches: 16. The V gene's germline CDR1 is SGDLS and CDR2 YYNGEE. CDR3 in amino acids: CASSRSPGLALTGELFF. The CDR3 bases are TGTGCCAGTTCACGGTCACCGGGACTAGCTTTGACCGGGGAGCTGTTTTTT.

Here the CDR3 DNA reads TGTGCCACCGGGACTAGCGGGATGACAGATACGCAGTATTTT. Its protein product is CATGTSGMTDTQYF. V is TRBV6-4 and J is TRBJ2-3; 13 positions match TRBD2. The germline V gene encodes CDR1 MRHNA and CDR2 SNTAGT. The CDR3 has 14 amino acids. V lost 10 bases, J lost 3 bases, and 4 bases stayed unmatched.

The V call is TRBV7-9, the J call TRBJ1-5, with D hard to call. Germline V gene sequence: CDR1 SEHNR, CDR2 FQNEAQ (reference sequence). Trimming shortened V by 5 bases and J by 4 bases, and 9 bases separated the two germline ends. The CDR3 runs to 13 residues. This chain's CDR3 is CASSPGGNQPQHF. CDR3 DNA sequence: TGTGCCAGCAGCCCCGGCGGGAATCAGCCCCAGCATTTT.

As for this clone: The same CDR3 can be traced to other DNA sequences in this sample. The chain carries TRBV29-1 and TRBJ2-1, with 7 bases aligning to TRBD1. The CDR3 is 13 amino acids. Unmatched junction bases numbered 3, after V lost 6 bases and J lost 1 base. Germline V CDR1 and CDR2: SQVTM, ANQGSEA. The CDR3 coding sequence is TGCAGCGTAGGGGACAGTTCCTACAATGAGCAGTTCTTC. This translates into CSVGDSSYNEQFF.

The CDR3 sequence: CASSIGPQGAYEQYF. DNA for the CDR3: TGTGCCAGTAGTATAGGTCCACAGGGGGCCTACGAGCAGTACTTC. The chain couples TRBV19 to TRBJ2-7; 8 bases match TRBD1. CDR1 and CDR2 (germline): LNHDA, SQIVND (reference sequence). This CDR3 contains 15 residues. V trimming: 1 base; J trimming: 2 bases; junction bases outside the gene matches: 4.

CDR3 in DNA: TGTGCCAGCAGCCGTTTCCTTACAGGGGCATATGGCTACACCTTC. Translation: CASSRFLTGAYGYTF. The chain uses TRBV28 and TRBJ1-2, with TRBD1 identical over 7 bases. From germline, CDR1 is MDHEN and CDR2 SYDVKM. This CDR3 contains 15 residues. Trimming at V came to 6 bases and at J to 5 bases, leaving 12 bases not matched to a gene.